This is a list of T cell receptor beta chains from one sample in a study of cytomegalovirus exposure and HLA in healthy donors. Sequenced by immunoSEQ multiplex PCR; TCRdb stores in-frame clones only, minus some. The table includes 82,000 or so clones, roughly 94% detected once. Sequenced material: PBMCs. The receptors were gathered from a woman aged 18-30 years in good health and CMV-seronegative. Both conserved end residues are part of each CDR3. The D gene is left open where the match is weak. Not all rows give a size; the values are once, few, many and, for expanded clones, a class.

j_call: TRBJ2-1; v_call: TRBV4-3; cdr3_length: 17; d_call: NA; clone_size: few; cdr3_nt: TGCGCCAGCAGCCAAGATCGCATTTTTGGAGGGGACAATGAGCAGTTCTTC; cdr3_aa: CASSQDRIFGGDNEQFF
j_call: TRBJ1-2; v_call: TRBV27; cdr3_length: 14; d_call: TRBD1; clone_size: once; cdr3_nt: TGTGCCAGCCAAGCCCCGGGACAGGGGTCTGGCTACACCTTC; cdr3_aa: CASQAPGQGSGYTF
j_call: TRBJ1-1; v_call: TRBV5-1; cdr3_length: 14; d_call: TRBD1; clone_size: NA; cdr3_nt: TGCGCCAGCAGCTCGGGACAGGGAAAAAGTGAAGCTTTCTTT; cdr3_aa: CASSSGQGKSEAFF
j_call: TRBJ2-1; v_call: TRBV7-2; cdr3_length: 15; d_call: TRBD2; clone_size: NA; cdr3_nt: TGTGCCAGCAGCTTAACTAGCGGGGCCCGCTATGAGCAGTTCTTC; cdr3_aa: CASSLTSGARYEQFF
j_call: TRBJ2-7; v_call: TRBV6-5; cdr3_length: 12; d_call: NA; clone_size: NA; cdr3_nt: TGTGCCAGCAAACCGACTGATGGAGGGCAGTACTTC; cdr3_aa: CASKPTDGGQYF
j_call: TRBJ1-4; v_call: TRBV6-5; cdr3_length: 15; d_call: NA; clone_size: NA; cdr3_nt: TGTGCCAGCAGTTACTCCGGGGGGAGTAGCGAAAAACTGTTTTTT; cdr3_aa: CASSYSGGSSEKLFF
j_call: TRBJ1-1; v_call: TRBV19; cdr3_length: 15; d_call: NA; clone_size: NA; cdr3_nt: TGTGCCAGTAGTCCTCGGTTAGCCTTGAACACTGAAGCTTTCTTT; cdr3_aa: CASSPRLALNTEAFF
j_call: TRBJ1-4; v_call: TRBV7-9; cdr3_length: 14; d_call: TRBD1; clone_size: NA; cdr3_nt: TGTGCCAGCAGCCTCGGGACAGGGGAAGAAAAACTGTTTTTT; cdr3_aa: CASSLGTGEEKLFF
j_call: TRBJ2-1; v_call: TRBV28; cdr3_length: 15; d_call: TRBD2; clone_size: NA; cdr3_nt: TGTGCCAGCAGTTTTCTGCGGGGGGAGTACAATGAGCAGTTCTTC; cdr3_aa: CASSFLRGEYNEQFF
j_call: TRBJ2-3; v_call: TRBV18; cdr3_length: 14; d_call: NA; clone_size: NA; cdr3_nt: TGTGCCAGCTCACCGGGGCGTAGCACAGATACGCAGTATTTT; cdr3_aa: CASSPGRSTDTQYF
j_call: TRBJ1-1; v_call: TRBV28; cdr3_length: 15; d_call: NA; clone_size: NA; cdr3_nt: TGTGCCAGCAGCCCCGCGGACGGACTAAACACTGAAGCTTTCTTT; cdr3_aa: CASSPADGLNTEAFF
j_call: TRBJ1-6; v_call: TRBV4-1; cdr3_length: 14; d_call: NA; clone_size: NA; cdr3_nt: TGCGCCAGCAGCCAAGTTCCAGGTGACTCACCCCTCCACTTT; cdr3_aa: CASSQVPGDSPLHF
j_call: TRBJ1-2; v_call: TRBV6-5; cdr3_length: 13; d_call: NA; clone_size: NA; cdr3_nt: TGTGCCAGCAGTTATGTCTACCCTTACGGCTACACCTTC; cdr3_aa: CASSYVYPYGYTF
j_call: TRBJ2-1; v_call: TRBV5-1; cdr3_length: 20; d_call: TRBD2; clone_size: NA; cdr3_nt: TGCGCCAGCAGCTCAATCGCCCAGATCCCGGGACTAGCGTATTACAATGAGCAGTTCTTC; cdr3_aa: CASSSIAQIPGLAYYNEQFF
j_call: TRBJ2-5; v_call: TRBV5-8; cdr3_length: 13; d_call: NA; clone_size: NA; cdr3_nt: TGTGCCAGCAGCCGAGGACTACAAGAGACCCAGTACTTC; cdr3_aa: CASSRGLQETQYF
j_call: TRBJ1-2; v_call: TRBV4-1; cdr3_length: 17; d_call: NA; clone_size: NA; cdr3_nt: TGCGCCAGCAGCCATTCTTTGGGGGCGCAGGGGACCTATGGCTACACCTTC; cdr3_aa: CASSHSLGAQGTYGYTF
j_call: TRBJ2-7; v_call: TRBV6-5; cdr3_length: 14; d_call: TRBD1; clone_size: NA; cdr3_nt: TGTGCCAGCAGTTACTCGAAACAGGGGGAAGAGCAGTACTTC; cdr3_aa: CASSYSKQGEEQYF
j_call: TRBJ2-5; v_call: TRBV18; cdr3_length: 14; d_call: NA; clone_size: NA; cdr3_nt: TGTGCCAGCTCACCGGGCAGGGGTGGTGAGACCCAGTACTTC; cdr3_aa: CASSPGRGGETQYF
j_call: TRBJ2-7; v_call: TRBV10-3; cdr3_length: 17; d_call: TRBD2; clone_size: NA; cdr3_nt: TGTGCCATCAGCTCCGGGACTAGCGGGGGGCCCTCCTACGAGCAGTACTTC; cdr3_aa: CAISSGTSGGPSYEQYF
j_call: TRBJ2-1; v_call: TRBV2; cdr3_length: 15; d_call: NA; clone_size: NA; cdr3_nt: TGTGCCAGCAGTGTCATCCAGGGCCTGGGGAATGAGCAGTTCTTC; cdr3_aa: CASSVIQGLGNEQFF
j_call: TRBJ2-7; v_call: TRBV2; cdr3_length: 14; d_call: TRBD1; clone_size: NA; cdr3_nt: TGTGCCAGCAGTGAAGCGGGACAGTCCTACGAGCAGTACTTC; cdr3_aa: CASSEAGQSYEQYF
j_call: TRBJ2-7; v_call: TRBV7-9; cdr3_length: 14; d_call: TRBD2; clone_size: NA; cdr3_nt: TGTGCCAGCAGCCCCCGGGATAGCGGGTATGAGCAGTACTTC; cdr3_aa: CASSPRDSGYEQYF
j_call: TRBJ2-3; v_call: TRBV5-1; cdr3_length: 18; d_call: TRBD2; clone_size: once; cdr3_nt: TGCGCCAGCAGCTCGGTAAAGACTAGCGGGGGTAGCACAGATACGCAGTATTTT; cdr3_aa: CASSSVKTSGGSTDTQYF
j_call: TRBJ2-7; v_call: TRBV6-6; cdr3_length: 14; d_call: TRBD1; clone_size: NA; cdr3_nt: TGTGCCAGCAGTAATGGACAGGGTACCTACGAGCAGTACTTC; cdr3_aa: CASSNGQGTYEQYF
j_call: TRBJ2-7; v_call: TRBV14; cdr3_length: 13; d_call: NA; clone_size: NA; cdr3_nt: TGTGCCAGCAGGCCCAGTGCCTCCTACGAGCAGTACTTC; cdr3_aa: CASRPSASYEQYF
j_call: TRBJ2-1; v_call: TRBV29-1; cdr3_length: 16; d_call: NA; clone_size: NA; cdr3_nt: TGCAGCGTTGTTGGTATTGGGGGCGCGAATTCCAATGAGCAGTTCTTC; cdr3_aa: CSVVGIGGANSNEQFF
j_call: TRBJ1-4; v_call: TRBV2; cdr3_length: 15; d_call: TRBD1; clone_size: NA; cdr3_nt: TGTGCCAGCAGCCCTGAGGGGGGATCAGGGGGATCACTGTTTTTT; cdr3_aa: CASSPEGGSGGSLFF
j_call: TRBJ2-5; v_call: TRBV5-1; cdr3_length: 13; d_call: TRBD2; clone_size: NA; cdr3_nt: TGCGCCAGCAGCTTGACGGGAGGGGAGACCCAGTACTTC; cdr3_aa: CASSLTGGETQYF
j_call: TRBJ2-4; v_call: TRBV27; cdr3_length: 17; d_call: TRBD2; clone_size: NA; cdr3_nt: TGTGCCAGCAGTTTAGCGGGAGGGACCGTTGCCAAAAACATTCAGTACTTC; cdr3_aa: CASSLAGGTVAKNIQYF
j_call: TRBJ2-3; v_call: TRBV5-4; cdr3_length: 15; d_call: NA; clone_size: NA; cdr3_nt: TGTGCCAGCAGCTTGCAGGGGTTGAGGACAGATACGCAGTATTTT; cdr3_aa: CASSLQGLRTDTQYF
j_call: TRBJ1-2; v_call: TRBV21-1; cdr3_length: 13; d_call: NA; clone_size: NA; cdr3_nt: TGTGCCAGCAACGTGACAGGGAGCTATGGCTACACCTTC; cdr3_aa: CASNVTGSYGYTF
j_call: TRBJ2-5; v_call: TRBV7-9; cdr3_length: 14; d_call: NA; clone_size: NA; cdr3_nt: TGTGCCAGCAGCCCGCAAGCGGGCGGAAAGACCCAGTACTTC; cdr3_aa: CASSPQAGGKTQYF